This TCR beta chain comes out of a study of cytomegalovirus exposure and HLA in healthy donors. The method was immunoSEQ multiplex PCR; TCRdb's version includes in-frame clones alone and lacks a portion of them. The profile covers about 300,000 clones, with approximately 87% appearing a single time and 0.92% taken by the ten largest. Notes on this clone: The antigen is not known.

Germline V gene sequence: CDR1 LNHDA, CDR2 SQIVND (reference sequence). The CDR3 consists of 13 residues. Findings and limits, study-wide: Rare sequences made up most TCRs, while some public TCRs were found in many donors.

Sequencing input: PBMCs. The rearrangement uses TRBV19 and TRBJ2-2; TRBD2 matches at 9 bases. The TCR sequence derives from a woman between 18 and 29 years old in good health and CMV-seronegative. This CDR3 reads CGSGRGGTGELFF. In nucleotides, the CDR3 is TGTGGTAGCGGGAGAGGGGGAACCGGGGAGCTGTTTTTT.